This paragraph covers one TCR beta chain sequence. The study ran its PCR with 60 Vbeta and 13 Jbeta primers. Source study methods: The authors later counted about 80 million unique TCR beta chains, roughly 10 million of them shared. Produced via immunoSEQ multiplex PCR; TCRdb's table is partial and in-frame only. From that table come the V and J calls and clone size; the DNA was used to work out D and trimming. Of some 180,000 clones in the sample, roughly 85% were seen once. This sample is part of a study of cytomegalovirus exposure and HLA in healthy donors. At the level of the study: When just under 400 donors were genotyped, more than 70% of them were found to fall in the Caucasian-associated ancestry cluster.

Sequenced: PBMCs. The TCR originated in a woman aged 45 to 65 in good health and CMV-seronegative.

The chain's CDR3 is CASSYRGTGDKAFF. CDR3 bases: TGTGCCAGCAGTTACCGAGGGACAGGGGATAAAGCTTTCTTT. This chain connects TRBV6-5 to TRBJ1-1, with 10 bases aligning to TRBD1. Germline CDR1 MNHEY, CDR2 SVGAGI. V lost 2 bases and J lost 9; bases outside the gene matches: 6. CDR3 size: 14 residues.